This T cell receptor beta chain was recovered during a study of T cell responses to AZD1222 COVID-19 vaccine. As for the study in general: Doses given second, at about 4 or about 12 weeks, were pooled. Whole-study results and caveats: Among spike-specific TCRs, nearly half reportedly target unmutated variant regions. All repertoire sampling was performed exclusively after the peak T cell response. Donors were chiefly white British, with a greater number of females, and clonal diversity was perhaps underestimated.

As for this clone: Its antigen is not identified.

Only in-frame clones appear in the TCRdb table, and some are missing; sequencing was by immunoSEQ multiplex PCR. The table records over 100,000 clones, roughly 84% of them present only once. Sequenced here: peripheral blood, sampled on day 0 of AZD1222 vaccination. The sequence derives from an adult in good health.

CDR3 DNA sequence: TGCAGCGCTAGAAATGAAAAACTGTTTTTT. Its translation is CSARNEKLFF. The chain couples TRBV29-1 to TRBJ1-4; D gene uncertain. CDR1 is SQVTM, CDR2 ANQGSEA, per germline. V lost 7 bases and J lost 5, with 5 bases in between. The CDR3 spans 10 residues. The variable domain in full, completed from reference TRBV29-1 and TRBJ1-4, reads SAVISQKPSRDICQRGTSLTIQCQVDSQVTMMFWYRQQPGQSLTLIATANQGSEATYESGFVIDKFPISRPNLTFSTLTVSNMSPEDSSIYLCSARNEKLFFGSGTQLSVL.